A selection of T cell receptor beta chains follows, all from one sample in a study of shared clonotypes between healthy human individuals. The method was immunoSEQ multiplex PCR; TCRdb's version includes in-frame clones alone and lacks a portion of them. Here the sample spans under 350,000 clones, 80% to 90% being singletons. The specimen was memory CD8+ T cells sorted from blood. The source of these receptors is a man between 18 and 35 years old in good health. The CDR3 runs from the conserved cysteine through the conserved F or W. Fields, in order: J gene, D gene, V gene, clone size, CDR3 DNA, CDR3 protein. A D gene is named only where the DNA matches it firmly. Where a row states a size, it is once, few, many or the class of an expanded clone; other rows omit it.

J: TRBJ1-2
D: .
V: TRBV6-1
size: .
DNA: TGTGCCAGCAGACCCCCGGGGCTTGGCTACACCTTC
CDR3: CASRPPGLGYTF

J: TRBJ1-2
D: .
V: TRBV7-6
size: .
DNA: TGTGCCAGCAGCTGGAACCCGGGACGGCTTCCCCTTACGGACTATGGCTACACCTTC
CDR3: CASSWNPGRLPLTDYGYTF

J: TRBJ2-3
D: TRBD2
V: TRBV30
size: once
DNA: TGTGCCTGGAACGGCGGGGGAGCAGATACGCAGTATTTT
CDR3: CAWNGGGADTQYF

J: TRBJ2-2
D: .
V: TRBV11-2
size: few
DNA: TGTGCCAGCAGCCAGCCAGGGGAGCTGTTTTTT
CDR3: CASSQPGELFF

J: TRBJ2-7
D: .
V: TRBV30
size: .
DNA: TGTGCCTGGAGTGCCGCTCTCTACGAGCAGTACTTC
CDR3: CAWSAALYEQYF

J: TRBJ1-3
D: TRBD1
V: TRBV28
size: .
DNA: TGTGCCAGCAGGGACAGGCGGGGAAACACCATATATTTT
CDR3: CASRDRRGNTIYF

J: TRBJ2-3
D: .
V: TRBV29-1
size: .
DNA: TGCAGCGTTGAAGATCGGGGAAACACAGATACGCAGTATTTT
CDR3: CSVEDRGNTDTQYF

J: TRBJ1-2
D: .
V: TRBV19
size: .
DNA: TGTGCCAGTAGTATGAAAGAGGCCCGGGCCCACGGCTATGGCTACACCTTC
CDR3: CASSMKEARAHGYGYTF

J: TRBJ1-6
D: .
V: TRBV28
size: once
DNA: TGTGCCAGCAGGAACCATCAGGACGGTTATAATTCACCCCTCCACTTT
CDR3: CASRNHQDGYNSPLHF

J: TRBJ1-2
D: .
V: TRBV6-6
size: .
DNA: TGTGCCAGCAGTTACTCGGGGCTCAGGAATGGCGGCTACACCTTC
CDR3: CASSYSGLRNGGYTF

J: TRBJ1-2
D: .
V: TRBV4-1
size: few
DNA: TGCGCCAGCAGCTACAGGGTTCTCTATGGCTACACCTTC
CDR3: CASSYRVLYGYTF

J: TRBJ2-7
D: .
V: TRBV30
size: .
DNA: TGTGCCTGGAGTGCAGGGGGGCCAGGAGAGCAGTACTTC
CDR3: CAWSAGGPGEQYF

J: TRBJ2-7
D: TRBD2
V: TRBV7-7
size: .
DNA: TGTGCTAGCAGGACGGCCCGGGACCGGGAGGTTTCCTACGAGCAGTACTTC
CDR3: CASRTARDREVSYEQYF

J: TRBJ2-7
D: TRBD2
V: TRBV27
size: .
DNA: TGTGCCAGCAGTTTAACGGTCGGCGGGAGTGAATACGAGCAGTACTTC
CDR3: CASSLTVGGSEYEQYF

J: TRBJ1-1
D: .
V: TRBV5-6
size: .
DNA: TGTGCCAGCACTTACGGGATCCGCACTGAAGCTTTCTTT
CDR3: CASTYGIRTEAFF

J: TRBJ2-2
D: .
V: TRBV30
size: .
DNA: TGTGCCTGGGAGCATTTTGACACCGGGGAGCTGTTTTTT
CDR3: CAWEHFDTGELFF

J: TRBJ2-7
D: TRBD2
V: TRBV6-5
size: .
DNA: TGTGCCAGCAGTTACTCTAGCGGGAGCGTACAGGACGAGCAGTACTTC
CDR3: CASSYSSGSVQDEQYF

J: TRBJ2-1
D: .
V: TRBV27
size: .
DNA: TGTGCCAGCAGTCCACTGACCAATGAGCAGTTCTTC
CDR3: CASSPLTNEQFF

J: TRBJ1-2
D: .
V: TRBV30
size: .
DNA: TGTGCCTGGAGTGTACGGAGGGGGGGCTACACCTTC
CDR3: CAWSVRRGGYTF

J: TRBJ1-2
D: TRBD1
V: TRBV27
size: .
DNA: TGTGCCAGCAGTTTGAGGCAGGGGGATGGCTACACCTTC
CDR3: CASSLRQGDGYTF

J: TRBJ2-7
D: .
V: TRBV7-2
size: .
DNA: TGTGCCAGCAGCTTAGTTGACAAGGCCTACGAGCAGTACTTC
CDR3: CASSLVDKAYEQYF

J: TRBJ2-7
D: .
V: TRBV5-6
size: .
DNA: TGTGCCAGCAGCTGGGGGTCTTACGAGCAGTACTTC
CDR3: CASSWGSYEQYF

J: TRBJ2-7
D: .
V: TRBV4-1
size: .
DNA: TGCGCCAGCAGCCAACTTGGGAGTGGGGGGTACGAGCAGTACTTC
CDR3: CASSQLGSGGYEQYF

J: TRBJ2-1
D: .
V: TRBV2
size: .
DNA: TGTGCCAGCGGCGGTACAGGGCAGTTCTTC
CDR3: CASGGTGQFF

J: TRBJ1-2
D: .
V: TRBV9
size: .
DNA: TGTGCCAGCAGCGTAGGGGTCGCAGGCCGCTATGGCTACACCTTC
CDR3: CASSVGVAGRYGYTF

J: TRBJ2-7
D: .
V: TRBV6-6
size: .
DNA: TGTGCCAGCAGTTACTCGGTGGAGTTCTCCTACGAGCAGTACTTC
CDR3: CASSYSVEFSYEQYF

J: TRBJ2-1
D: .
V: TRBV6-1
size: .
DNA: TGTGCCAGCAGTGAAGCGCTATACAATGAGCAGTTCTTC
CDR3: CASSEALYNEQFF

J: TRBJ2-7
D: .
V: TRBV18
size: .
DNA: TGTGCCAGCTCACCTTTACAGGGCTACGAGCAGTACTTC
CDR3: CASSPLQGYEQYF

J: TRBJ1-5
D: .
V: TRBV20-1
size: .
DNA: TGCAGTGCCAGGAATCAGCCCCAGCATTTT
CDR3: CSARNQPQHF

J: TRBJ1-2
D: .
V: TRBV6-5
size: many
DNA: TGTGCCAGCAGTTACGATGCAGGGACTAACTATGGCTACACCTTC
CDR3: CASSYDAGTNYGYTF

J: TRBJ1-2
D: TRBD1
V: TRBV5-6
size: .
DNA: TGTGCCAGCAGCCGATTAGTAAGACAGGGATTTATCTATGGCTACACCTTC
CDR3: CASSRLVRQGFIYGYTF

J: TRBJ1-4
D: .
V: TRBV6-5
size: .
DNA: TGTGCCAGCAGTTACTCAGGGGAAAAACTGTTTTTT
CDR3: CASSYSGEKLFF

J: TRBJ2-7
D: TRBD2
V: TRBV7-2
size: .
DNA: TGTGCCAGCAGCTTAGCAGCAACCCCGGGGGGCTACGAGCAGTACTTC
CDR3: CASSLAATPGGYEQYF

J: TRBJ2-7
D: .
V: TRBV6-5
size: .
DNA: TGTGCCAGCAGTTACGCCGGTGGCTACGAGCAGTACTTC
CDR3: CASSYAGGYEQYF

J: TRBJ2-1
D: .
V: TRBV11-2
size: .
DNA: TGTGCCAGCAGCTTTATGAATTCTTACAATGAGCAGTTCTTC
CDR3: CASSFMNSYNEQFF

J: TRBJ1-2
D: .
V: TRBV7-8
size: .
DNA: TGTGCCAGCAGCTCCTCAGGGAGTGGCGTCGTGAACTATGGCTACACCTTC
CDR3: CASSSSGSGVVNYGYTF

J: TRBJ2-7
D: .
V: TRBV7-9
size: .
DNA: TGTGCCAGCAGCTTTGCAGGTAACTACGAGCAGTACTTC
CDR3: CASSFAGNYEQYF

J: TRBJ2-2
D: .
V: TRBV5-4
size: .
DNA: TGTGCCAGCAGCTTGGGGGGTCGCCCCGGGGAGCTGTTTTTT
CDR3: CASSLGGRPGELFF

J: TRBJ2-5
D: .
V: TRBV7-9
size: .
DNA: TGTGCCAGCAGCTTAGCGAGATGGGGCCAAGAGACCCAGTACTTC
CDR3: CASSLARWGQETQYF

J: TRBJ2-3
D: .
V: TRBV12-2
size: .
DNA: TGTGCAAGTCGCTTAGGAGGGGGCCGCACAGATACGCAGTATTTT
CDR3: CASRLGGGRTDTQYF

J: TRBJ2-3
D: TRBD1
V: TRBV27
size: .
DNA: TGTGCCAGCTCTTACTTGGGGGGACAGGGAGACTACACAGATACGCAGTATTTT
CDR3: CASSYLGGQGDYTDTQYF

J: TRBJ2-1
D: .
V: TRBV30
size: .
DNA: TGTGCCTGGAGTGCCAATGAGGCGCAGTTCTTC
CDR3: CAWSANEAQFF

J: TRBJ2-5
D: TRBD2
V: TRBV13
size: .
DNA: TGTGCCAGCAGCCCTAGCGGGAAAGAGACCCAGTACTTC
CDR3: CASSPSGKETQYF

J: TRBJ2-7
D: .
V: TRBV21-1
size: .
DNA: TGTGCCAGAGTTGGGACAGCGAAATACGAGCAGTACTTC
CDR3: CARVGTAKYEQYF

J: TRBJ2-7
D: TRBD2
V: TRBV29-1
size: .
DNA: TGCAGCGTTGAAGATATAGGGACTACCTCCTACGAGCAGTACTTC
CDR3: CSVEDIGTTSYEQYF

J: TRBJ2-7
D: .
V: TRBV7-9
size: few
DNA: TGTGCCAGCAGCTTTGGGCCGGCAAGCCCACTCGAGCAGTACTTC
CDR3: CASSFGPASPLEQYF

J: TRBJ1-2
D: TRBD1
V: TRBV7-9
size: .
DNA: TGTGCCAGCAGCTTAGAATCAGCAGGGGGAAATGGCTACACCTTC
CDR3: CASSLESAGGNGYTF

J: TRBJ2-1
D: TRBD1
V: TRBV5-1
size: many
DNA: TGCGCCAGCAGCTTGGGATTGACAGGGGGATACAACAATGAGCAGTTCTTC
CDR3: CASSLGLTGGYNNEQFF

J: TRBJ1-1
D: TRBD1
V: TRBV27
size: .
DNA: TGTGCCAGCAGCTTGGGACAGATTACTGAAGCTTTCTTT
CDR3: CASSLGQITEAFF

J: TRBJ2-1
D: TRBD1
V: TRBV7-2
size: .
DNA: TGTGCCAGCAGCTTAGGGACAGGGAGGAATGAGCAGTTCTTC
CDR3: CASSLGTGRNEQFF